One T cell receptor (beta chain) is described in this entry. The method was immunoSEQ multiplex PCR; TCRdb's version includes in-frame clones alone and lacks a portion of them. The data hold about 210,000 clones, with 80% to 90% observed a single time. This CDR3 region has 15 residues. The V segment lost 5 bases and the J segment 7 bases; nucleotides outside the gene matches: 8. Germline loops: CDR1 SGHTA, CDR2 FQGTGA. These data are taken from a study of blood T cell repertoires in COVID-19. The V gene is TRBV7-3, the J gene TRBJ2-1, with TRBD1 matching over 10 bases. The sequenced material came from peripheral blood. The origin of this receptor is a man aged 35-49 years with acute or convalescent COVID-19. CDR3 DNA sequence: TGTGCCAGCAGCCCTCGTTGGGACAGGGGTAATGAGCAGTTCTTC. Amino acid sequence: CASSPRWDRGNEQFF.